The clone carrying this TCR beta chain was seen only a few times. Its antigen remains unidentified. A second about 6 to 12 cycle PCR used barcoded and J-beta primers. TCRdb reprocessed the 5' RACE reads with MiXCR, giving one entry per CDR3 protein. The table records almost 1 million distinct CDR3 sequences, about 53% of them present only once. This record belongs to a study of blood T cells in healthy people across ages. Findings and caveats of the study: Long-lived donors carried more naive CD4+ cells and greater diversity than aged donors.

V trimming: 0 bases; J trimming: 3 bases; junction bases outside the gene matches: 7. CDR1 and CDR2 (germline): MNHEY, SVGEGT. This CDR3 has 16 amino acids. The gene calls are TRBV6-2 or TRBV6-3 and TRBJ2-7; 8 nucleotides line up with TRBD1. Specimen: blood. This sequence originates from a woman aged 60-70 years in good health. This CDR3 reads CASSYSWTGSRYEQYF. CDR3 DNA: TGTGCCAGCAGTTACTCCTGGACAGGGAGTCGCTACGAGCAGTACTTC.